This T cell receptor (beta chain) was identified in a study of radiotherapy plus CTLA-4 blockade in lung cancer. Study results and limitations: Blood TCR clones of tumor origin expanded after radiotherapy plus ipilimumab. Early blood T cell clone dynamics reportedly forecast response best, with interferon-beta.

The CDR3 is made up of 16 amino acids. CDR1 is SGHRS, CDR2 YFSETQ, per germline. With 4 bases clipped from V and 0 bases from J, the junction kept 4 bases outside the gene matches. Produced via immunoSEQ multiplex PCR; TCRdb's table is partial and in-frame only. The data hold 40,000 to 55,000 clones, with 86% observed a single time. About this clone itself: Its antigen is unidentified.

V and J are TRBV5-1 and TRBJ2-3, with 11 nucleotides matching TRBD2. This material consisted of peripheral blood, taken from a patient treated with radiotherapy plus ipilimumab. The clonotype was recovered from a human donor with non-small cell lung cancer that progressed on radiotherapy plus ipilimumab. Some clones in this sample may be carry-over from other donors' samples. The CDR3 region has the DNA TGCGCCAGCAGCCCGGGACTAGCGGATAGCACAGATACGCAGTATTTT. Its protein is CASSPGLADSTDTQYF.